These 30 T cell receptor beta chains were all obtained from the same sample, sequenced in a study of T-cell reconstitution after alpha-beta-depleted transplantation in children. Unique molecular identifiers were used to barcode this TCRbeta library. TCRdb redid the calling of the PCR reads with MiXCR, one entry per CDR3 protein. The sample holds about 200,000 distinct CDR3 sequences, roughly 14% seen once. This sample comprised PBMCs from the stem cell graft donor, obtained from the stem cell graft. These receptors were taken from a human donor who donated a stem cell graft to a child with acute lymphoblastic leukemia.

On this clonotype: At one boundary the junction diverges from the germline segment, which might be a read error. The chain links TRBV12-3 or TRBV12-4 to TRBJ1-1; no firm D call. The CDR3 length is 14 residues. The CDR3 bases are TGTGCCTGCAGAGGACCGACCCAGAACACTGAAGCTTTCTTT. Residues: CACRGPTQNTEAFF.

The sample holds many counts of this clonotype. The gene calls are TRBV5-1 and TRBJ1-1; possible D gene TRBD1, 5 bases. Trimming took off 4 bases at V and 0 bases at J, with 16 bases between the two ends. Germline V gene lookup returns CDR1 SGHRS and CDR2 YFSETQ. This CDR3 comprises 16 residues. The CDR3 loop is CASSRGRGAMNTEAFF. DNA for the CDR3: TGCGCCAGCAGCAGGGGCAGAGGAGCTATGAACACTGAAGCTTTCTTT.

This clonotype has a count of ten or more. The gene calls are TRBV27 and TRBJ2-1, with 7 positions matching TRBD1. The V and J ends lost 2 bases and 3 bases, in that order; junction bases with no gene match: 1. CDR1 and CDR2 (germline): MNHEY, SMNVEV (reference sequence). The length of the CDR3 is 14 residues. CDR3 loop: CASSLRGLYNEQFF. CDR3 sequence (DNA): TGTGCCAGCAGTTTAAGGGGGCTCTACAATGAGCAGTTCTTC.

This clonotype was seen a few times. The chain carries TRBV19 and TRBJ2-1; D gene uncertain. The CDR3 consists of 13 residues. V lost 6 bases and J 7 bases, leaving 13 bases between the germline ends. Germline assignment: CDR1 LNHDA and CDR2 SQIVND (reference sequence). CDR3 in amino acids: CASRGQPLNEQFF. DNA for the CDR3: TGTGCCAGTAGAGGGCAGCCCCTGAATGAGCAGTTCTTC.

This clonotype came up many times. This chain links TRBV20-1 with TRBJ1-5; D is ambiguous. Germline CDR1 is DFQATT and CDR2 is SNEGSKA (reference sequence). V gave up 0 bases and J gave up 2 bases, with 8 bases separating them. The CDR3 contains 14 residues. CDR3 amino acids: CSARDPFGNQPQHF. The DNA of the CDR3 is TGCAGTGCTAGAGATCCCTTCGGCAATCAGCCCCAGCATTTT.

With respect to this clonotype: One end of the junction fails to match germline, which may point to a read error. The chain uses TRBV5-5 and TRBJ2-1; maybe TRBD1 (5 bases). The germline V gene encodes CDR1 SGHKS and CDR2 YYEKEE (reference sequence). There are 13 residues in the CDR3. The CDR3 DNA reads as TGTGCCAGCACCTTACAGGTGGTCGATGAGAAGTTCTTC. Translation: CASTLQVVDEKFF. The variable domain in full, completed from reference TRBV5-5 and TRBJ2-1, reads DAGVTQSPTHLIKTRGQQVTLRCSPISGHKSVSWYQQVLGQGPQFIFQYYEKEERGRGNFPDRFSARQFPNYSSELNVNALLLGDSALYLCASTLQVVDEKFFGPGTRLTVL.

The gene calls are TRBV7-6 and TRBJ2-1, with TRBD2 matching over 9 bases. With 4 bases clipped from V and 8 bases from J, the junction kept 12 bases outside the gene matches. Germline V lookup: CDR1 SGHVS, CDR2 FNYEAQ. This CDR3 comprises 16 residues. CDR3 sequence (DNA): TGTGCCAGCAGCTCCCAGGGTAGCGGGAGCACGTATGAGCAGTTCTTC. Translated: CASSSQGSGSTYEQFF.

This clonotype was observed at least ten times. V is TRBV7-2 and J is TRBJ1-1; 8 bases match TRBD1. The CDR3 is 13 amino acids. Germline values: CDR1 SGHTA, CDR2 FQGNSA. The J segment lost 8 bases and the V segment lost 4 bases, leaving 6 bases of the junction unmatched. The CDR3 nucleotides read TGTGCCAGCAGCTACCGGACAGGGCGGGAAGCTTTCTTT. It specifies CASSYRTGREAFF.

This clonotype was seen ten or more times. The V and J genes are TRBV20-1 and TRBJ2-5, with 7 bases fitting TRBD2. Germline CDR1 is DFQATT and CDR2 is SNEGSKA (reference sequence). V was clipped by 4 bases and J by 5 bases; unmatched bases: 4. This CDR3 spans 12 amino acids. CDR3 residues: CSAMAGDETQYF. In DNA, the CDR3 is TGCAGTGCTATGGCGGGAGACGAGACCCAGTACTTC.

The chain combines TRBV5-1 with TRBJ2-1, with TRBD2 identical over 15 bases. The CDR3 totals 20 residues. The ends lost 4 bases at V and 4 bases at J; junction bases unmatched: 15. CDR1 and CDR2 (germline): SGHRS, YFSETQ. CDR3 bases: TGCGCCAGCAGCCCCTGGACTAGCGGGAGGGCCTCGGGGAGGTACAATGAGCAGTTCTTC. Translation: CASSPWTSGRASGRYNEQFF. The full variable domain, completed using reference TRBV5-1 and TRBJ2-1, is KAGVTQTPRYLIKTRGQQVTLSCSPISGHRSVSWYQQTPGQGLQFLFEYFSETQRNKGNFPGRFSGRQFSNSRSEMNVSTLELGDSALYLCASSPWTSGRASGRYNEQFFGPGTRLTVL.

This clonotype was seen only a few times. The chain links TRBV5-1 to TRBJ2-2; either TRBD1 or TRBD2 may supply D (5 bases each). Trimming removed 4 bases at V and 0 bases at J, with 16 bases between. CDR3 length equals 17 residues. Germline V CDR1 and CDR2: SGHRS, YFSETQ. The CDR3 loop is CASSPEAQGANTGELFF. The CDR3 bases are TGCGCCAGCAGCCCGGAGGCCCAGGGCGCGAACACCGGGGAGCTGTTTTTT.

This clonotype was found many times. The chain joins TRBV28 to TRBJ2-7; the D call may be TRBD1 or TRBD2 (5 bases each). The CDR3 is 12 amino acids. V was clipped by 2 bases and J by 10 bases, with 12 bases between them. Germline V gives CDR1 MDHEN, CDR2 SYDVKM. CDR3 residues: CASSLVHRTQYF. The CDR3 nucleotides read TGTGCCAGCAGTTTAGTCCACAGGACTCAGTACTTC.

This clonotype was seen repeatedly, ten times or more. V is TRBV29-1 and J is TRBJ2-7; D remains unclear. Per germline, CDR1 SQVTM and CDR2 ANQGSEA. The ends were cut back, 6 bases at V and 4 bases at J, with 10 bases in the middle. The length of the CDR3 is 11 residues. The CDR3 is CSVDDVYEQYF. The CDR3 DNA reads TGCAGCGTCGACGACGTGTACGAGCAGTACTTC.

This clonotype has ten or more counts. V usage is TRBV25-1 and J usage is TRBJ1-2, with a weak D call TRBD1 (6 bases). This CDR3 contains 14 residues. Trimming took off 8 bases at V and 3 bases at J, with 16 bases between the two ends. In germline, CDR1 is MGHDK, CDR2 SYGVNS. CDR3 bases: TGTGCCAGCTCCTGGTATGAGGGGGACTATGGCTACACCTTC. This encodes CASSWYEGDYGYTF.

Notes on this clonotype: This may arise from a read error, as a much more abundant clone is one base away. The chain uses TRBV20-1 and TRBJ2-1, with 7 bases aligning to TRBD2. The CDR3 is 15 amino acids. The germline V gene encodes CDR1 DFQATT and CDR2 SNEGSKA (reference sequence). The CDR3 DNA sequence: TGCAGTGCTAGAGAAATTGAGCGGGAACGGAATGAGCGGTTCTTC. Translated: CSAREIERERNERFF.

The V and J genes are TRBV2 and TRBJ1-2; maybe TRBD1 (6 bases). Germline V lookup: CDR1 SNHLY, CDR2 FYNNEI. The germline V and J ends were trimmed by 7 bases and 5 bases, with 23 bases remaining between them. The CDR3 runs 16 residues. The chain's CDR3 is CASTLWDTEKKYGYTF. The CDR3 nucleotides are TGTGCCAGCACTCTGTGGGACACGGAAAAGAAGTATGGCTACACCTTC.

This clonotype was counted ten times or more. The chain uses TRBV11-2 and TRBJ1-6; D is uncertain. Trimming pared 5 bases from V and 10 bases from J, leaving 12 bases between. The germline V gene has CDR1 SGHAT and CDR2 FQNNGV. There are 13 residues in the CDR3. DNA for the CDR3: TGTGCCAGCAGCCCTTCTATCGGATCACCCCTCCACTTT. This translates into CASSPSIGSPLHF.

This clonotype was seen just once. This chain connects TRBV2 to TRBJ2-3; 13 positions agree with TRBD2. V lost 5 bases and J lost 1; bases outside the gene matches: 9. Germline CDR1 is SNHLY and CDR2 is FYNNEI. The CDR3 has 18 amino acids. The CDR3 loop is CASSLTSGRPYRTDTQYF. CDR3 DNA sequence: TGTGCCAGCAGTTTGACTAGCGGGAGGCCCTATCGCACAGATACGCAGTATTTT.

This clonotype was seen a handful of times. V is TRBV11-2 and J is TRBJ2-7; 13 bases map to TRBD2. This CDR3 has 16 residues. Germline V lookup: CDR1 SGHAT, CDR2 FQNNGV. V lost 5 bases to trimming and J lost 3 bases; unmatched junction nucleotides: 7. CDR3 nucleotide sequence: TGTGCCAGCAGCGCCGGACTAGCGGGAGAAGGCTACGAGCAGTACTTC. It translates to CASSAGLAGEGYEQYF.

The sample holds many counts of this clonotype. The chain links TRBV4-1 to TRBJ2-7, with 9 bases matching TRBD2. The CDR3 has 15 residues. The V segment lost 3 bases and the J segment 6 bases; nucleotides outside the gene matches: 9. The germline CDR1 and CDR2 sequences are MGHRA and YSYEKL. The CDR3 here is CASSQLAGTLGEQYF. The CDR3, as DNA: TGCGCCAGCAGCCAGCTAGCGGGAACTTTAGGCGAGCAGTACTTC.

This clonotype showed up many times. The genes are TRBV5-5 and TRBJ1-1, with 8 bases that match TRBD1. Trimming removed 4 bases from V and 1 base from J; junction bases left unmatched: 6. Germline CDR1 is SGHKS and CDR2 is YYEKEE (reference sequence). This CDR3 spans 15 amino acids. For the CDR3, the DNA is TGTGCCAGCAGCGGGATAGGACAGGGGAACACTGAAGCTTTCTTT. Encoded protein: CASSGIGQGNTEAFF.

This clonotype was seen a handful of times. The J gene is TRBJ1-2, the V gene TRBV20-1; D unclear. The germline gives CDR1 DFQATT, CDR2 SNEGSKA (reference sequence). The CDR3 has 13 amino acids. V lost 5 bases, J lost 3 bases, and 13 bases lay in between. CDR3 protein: CSAQASIDYGYTF. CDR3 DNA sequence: TGCAGTGCTCAGGCCAGCATTGACTATGGCTACACCTTC.

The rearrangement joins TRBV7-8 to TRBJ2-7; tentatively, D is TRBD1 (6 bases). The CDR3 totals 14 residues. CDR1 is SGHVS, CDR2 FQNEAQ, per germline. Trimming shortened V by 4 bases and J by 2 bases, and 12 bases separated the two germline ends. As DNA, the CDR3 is TGTGCCAGCAGCTGGGGGCCGACTACCTACGAGCAGTACTTC. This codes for CASSWGPTTYEQYF.

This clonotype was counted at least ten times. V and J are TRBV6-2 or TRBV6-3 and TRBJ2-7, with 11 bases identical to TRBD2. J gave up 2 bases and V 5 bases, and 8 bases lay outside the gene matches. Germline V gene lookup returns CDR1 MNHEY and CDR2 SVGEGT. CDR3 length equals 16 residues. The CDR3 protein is CASSTQTSGEPYEQYF. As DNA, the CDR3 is TGTGCCAGCAGTACCCAGACTAGCGGGGAACCCTACGAGCAGTACTTC.

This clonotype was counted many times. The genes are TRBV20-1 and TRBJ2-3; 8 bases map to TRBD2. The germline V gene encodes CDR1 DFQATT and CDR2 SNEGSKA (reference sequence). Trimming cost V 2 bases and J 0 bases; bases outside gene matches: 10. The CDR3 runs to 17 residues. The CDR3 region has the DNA TGCAGTGCTAGACCCTATGGACTAGCAGTTAGCACAGATACGCAGTATTTT. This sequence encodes CSARPYGLAVSTDTQYF.

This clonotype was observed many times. In DNA form, the CDR3 reads TGTGCCAGCAGTTTTGCCCAGGGGGGGGCCAACGTCCTGACTTTC. Protein sequence: CASSFAQGGANVLTF. The chain is built from TRBV28 and TRBJ2-6; TRBD1 is a possible D gene (6 bases). Trimming took off 3 bases at V and 4 bases at J, with 10 bases between the two ends. The CDR3 covers 15 residues. Germline CDR1 reads MDHEN; CDR2 reads SYDVKM.

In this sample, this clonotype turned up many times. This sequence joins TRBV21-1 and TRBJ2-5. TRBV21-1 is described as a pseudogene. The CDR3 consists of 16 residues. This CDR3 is CASSKAGTPHRETQYF. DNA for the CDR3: TGTGCCAGCAGCAAAGCCGGAACACCTCATAGAGAGACCCAGTACTTC.

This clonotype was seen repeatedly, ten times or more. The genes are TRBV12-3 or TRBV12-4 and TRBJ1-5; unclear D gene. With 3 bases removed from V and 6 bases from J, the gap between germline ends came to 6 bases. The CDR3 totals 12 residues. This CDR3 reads CASSFHSQPQHF. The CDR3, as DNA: TGTGCCAGCAGTTTCCACAGTCAGCCCCAGCATTTT.

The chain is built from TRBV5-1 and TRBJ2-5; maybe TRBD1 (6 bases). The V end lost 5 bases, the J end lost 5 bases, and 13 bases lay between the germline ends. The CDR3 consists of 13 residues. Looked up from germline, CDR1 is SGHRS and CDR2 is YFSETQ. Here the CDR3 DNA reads TGCGCCAGCAGACCGACAGGTGGGGAGACCCAGTACTTC. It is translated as CASRPTGGETQYF.

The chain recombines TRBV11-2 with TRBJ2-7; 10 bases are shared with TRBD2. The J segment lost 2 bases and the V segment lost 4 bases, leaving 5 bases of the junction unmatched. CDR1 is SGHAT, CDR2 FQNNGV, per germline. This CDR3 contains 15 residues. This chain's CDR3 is CASSSSGRATYEQYF. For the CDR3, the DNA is TGTGCCAGCAGCTCCAGCGGGAGGGCCACCTACGAGCAGTACTTC.